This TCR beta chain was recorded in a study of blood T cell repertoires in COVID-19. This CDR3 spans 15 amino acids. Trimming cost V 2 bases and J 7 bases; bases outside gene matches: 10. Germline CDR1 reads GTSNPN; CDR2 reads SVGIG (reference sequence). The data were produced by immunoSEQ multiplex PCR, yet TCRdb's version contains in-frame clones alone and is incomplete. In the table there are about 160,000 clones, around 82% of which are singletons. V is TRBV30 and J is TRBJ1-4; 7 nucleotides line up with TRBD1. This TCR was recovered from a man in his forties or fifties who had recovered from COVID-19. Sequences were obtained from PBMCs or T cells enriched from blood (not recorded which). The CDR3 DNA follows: TGTGCCTGGAGTAGATCTTCAGGGGGTGCTGAAAAACTGTTTTTT. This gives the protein CAWSRSSGGAEKLFF.